The 22 T cell receptor beta chains below all came from one sample that was sequenced in a study of vaccination effects on CD4 cells after COVID-19. Antigen-specific CD4+ T cells were expanded with viral peptide pools in the ViraFEST assay before sequencing. Investigators separated out CD4+ T cells once more than nine days of culture had passed. Everyone in the study got two shots of either the BNT162b2 or mRNA-1273 vaccine. TCRdb's copy holds only in-frame clones and misses some; the assay was immunoSEQ multiplex PCR. The repertoire holds nearly 25,000 clones, with more than 65% as singletons. Their antigens are not known. Sample: CD4+ T cells from PBMCs cultured with SARS-CoV-2 spike peptides, taken after COVID-19 vaccination. The receptors here all came from a human donor who received a COVID-19 vaccine.

V is TRBV5-5 and J is TRBJ2-1; TRBD2 is a possible D gene (6 bases). Germline V CDR1 and CDR2: SGHKS, YYEKEE (reference sequence). This CDR3 contains 13 residues. V was trimmed by 2 bases and J by 10 bases, leaving 13 bases between them. The CDR3 sequence: CASSFLGGNEQFF. CDR3 DNA sequence: TGTGCCAGCAGCTTTCTCGGGGGTAACGAGCAGTTCTTC. The whole variable domain, filled in from reference TRBV5-5 and TRBJ2-1, reads DAGVTQSPTHLIKTRGQQVTLRCSPISGHKSVSWYQQVLGQGPQFIFQYYEKEERGRGNFPDRFSARQFPNYSSELNVNALLLGDSALYLCASSFLGGNEQFFGPGTRLTVL.

The table lists this clone with a few counts. This chain uses TRBV7-9 with TRBJ1-4; 9 bases map to TRBD1. V lost 1 base to trimming and J lost 8 bases; unmatched junction nucleotides: 8. CDR3 length equals 16 residues. CDR1 is SEHNR and CDR2 is FQNEAQ in the germline V gene (reference sequence). CDR3 bases: TGTGCCAGCAGCTTAGGTTACGGCGGGACAGGGGAAAAACTGTTTTTT. Protein: CASSLGYGGTGEKLFF.

The V call is TRBV13, the J call TRBJ2-1, with a possible D match to TRBD2 (5 bases). V lost 1 base to trimming and J lost 9 bases, with 13 bases between them. The CDR3 contains 14 residues. Germline V gene sequence: CDR1 PRHDT, CDR2 FYEKMQ (reference sequence). The CDR3 here is CASSLDLRGIEQFF. The CDR3 DNA sequence: TGTGCCAGCAGCTTAGATTTGAGAGGGATTGAGCAGTTCTTC.

This clone occurred a few times. The V and J genes are TRBV6-5 and TRBJ1-1; unclear D gene. Germline V gene lookup returns CDR1 MNHEY and CDR2 SVGAGI. Trimming took 0 bases from V and 5 from J, leaving 1 base between them. There are 11 residues in the CDR3. The DNA for the CDR3 is TGTGCCAGCAGTTACTCGACTGAAGCTTTCTTT. It specifies CASSYSTEAFF.

The rearrangement links TRBV16 to TRBJ1-6, with D perhaps matching TRBD1 (5 bases). The germline CDR1 and CDR2 sequences are KGHSY and FQNENV. The V end lost 4 bases, the J end lost 0 bases, and 13 bases lay between the germline ends. The CDR3 sequence is 17 residues long. CDR3 amino acids: CASSPQRQSSYNSPLHF. DNA for the CDR3: TGTGCCAGCAGCCCCCAGAGACAGAGCTCCTATAATTCACCCCTCCACTTT. The whole variable domain, filled in from reference TRBV16 and TRBJ1-6, reads GEEVAQTPKHLVRGEGQKAKLYCAPIKGHSYVFWYQQVLKNEFKFLISFQNENVFDETGMPKERFSAKCLPNSPCSLEIQATKLEDSAVYFCASSPQRQSSYNSPLHFGNGTRLTVT.

This chain links TRBV4-1 with TRBJ1-2; D perhaps matches TRBD1 (5 bases). The CDR3 is made up of 14 amino acids. CDR1 and CDR2 from the germline V gene are MGHRA and YSYEKL. The germline V and J ends were trimmed by 2 bases and 8 bases, with 15 bases remaining between them. For the CDR3, the DNA is TGCGCCAGCAGCCAAACGGGGGGGTTAGGCGGCTACACCTTC. The encoded protein is CASSQTGGLGGYTF.

V usage is TRBV28 and J usage is TRBJ1-4, with D unclear. Germline loops: CDR1 MDHEN, CDR2 SYDVKM. The CDR3 runs to 15 residues. Trimming took 3 bases from V and 8 from J, leaving 16 bases between them. The chain's CDR3 is CASSLRAGLREKLFF. CDR3 bases: TGTGCCAGCAGTTTGCGGGCGGGTTTGAGGGAAAAACTGTTTTTT.

V is TRBV12-3 or TRBV12-4 and J is TRBJ1-1; D gene ambiguous. The CDR3 contains 13 residues. With 2 bases removed from V and 7 bases from J, the gap between germline ends came to 11 bases. The CDR3 region has the DNA TGTGCCAGCAGTTTACTTCGGGGAGGTGAAGCTTTCTTT. It encodes CASSLLRGGEAFF.

This clone was counted only a few times. This chain links TRBV6-5 with TRBJ1-2, with D possibly matching TRBD1 (5 bases). The V end was cut by 4 bases, the J end by 2 bases, with 14 bases between. Germline values: CDR1 MNHEY, CDR2 SVGAGI. There are 15 residues in the CDR3. The CDR3 coding sequence is TGTGCCAGCAGTTTCCAGGGATCTGGAAACTATGGCTACACCTTC. Translation gives CASSFQGSGNYGYTF.

The rearrangement uses TRBV27 and TRBJ2-3, with unresolved D. V shed 4 bases and J shed 1 base, with 15 bases lying between them. There are 16 residues in the CDR3. Per the germline V gene, CDR1 is MNHEY and CDR2 is SMNVEV (reference sequence). The CDR3 loop reads CASSSRSLVGTDTQYF. The CDR3 coding sequence is TGTGCCAGCAGTTCGCGATCTCTAGTAGGCACAGATACGCAGTATTTT.

This clone has just a few counts. The chain joins TRBV6-5 to TRBJ2-1, with 9 bases that match TRBD1. The trim removed 6 bases at V and 4 bases at J, leaving 7 bases unmatched. CDR3 size: 15 residues. Germline CDR1 is MNHEY and CDR2 is SVGAGI. For the CDR3, the DNA is TGTGCCAGCAGGAGAGAGGGACAGGGATACAATGAGCAGTTCTTC. It translates to CASRREGQGYNEQFF.

The genes are TRBV18 and TRBJ2-5; the D is unclear. The CDR3 sequence is 13 residues long. V lost 6 bases to trimming and J lost 5 bases, with 13 bases between them. Germline V gives CDR1 KGHSH, CDR2 LQKENI. CDR3 nucleotide sequence: TGTGCCAGCTCGCGCTCAACTCAGGAGACCCAGTACTTC. It yields the protein CASSRSTQETQYF.

This clone was picked up one time. The V call is TRBV3-1 (or the pseudogene TRBV3-2), the J call TRBJ2-7, with D tentatively TRBD2 (5 bases). The V end was cut by 1 base, the J end by 2 bases, with 12 bases between. Per germline, CDR1 LGHDT and CDR2 YNNKEL (reference sequence). The CDR3 loop spans 15 amino acids. The chain's CDR3 is CASSQGAPGTYEQYF. In DNA form, the CDR3 reads TGTGCCAGCAGCCAAGGTGCCCCCGGGACCTACGAGCAGTACTTC.

For the CDR3, the DNA is TGTGCCATCAGTGAGTCAGTAGCGGTCACCGGGGAGCTGTTTTTT. It translates to CAISESVAVTGELFF. This sequence joins TRBV10-3 and TRBJ2-2; tentative D call: TRBD2 (6 bases). CDR1 and CDR2 from the germline V gene are ENHRY and SYGVKD. The CDR3 length is 15 residues. V was trimmed by 0 bases and J by 4 bases, leaving 9 bases between them.

The chain combines TRBV6-5 with TRBJ2-7, with 7 bases aligning to TRBD2. This CDR3 spans 15 amino acids. Germline loops: CDR1 MNHEY, CDR2 SVGAGI. Unmatched junction bases numbered 2, after V lost 0 bases and J lost 0 bases. The CDR3 is CASSYSVAGSYEQYF. The CDR3 region has the DNA TGTGCCAGCAGTTACTCGGTAGCGGGCTCCTACGAGCAGTACTTC.

The J gene is TRBJ1-2, the V gene TRBV5-1; D ambiguous. The CDR3 sequence is 12 residues long. The germline V gene encodes CDR1 SGHRS and CDR2 YFSETQ. V lost 4 bases, J lost 4 bases, and 8 bases lay in between. The CDR3 loop is CASSPYSYGYTF. The DNA of the CDR3 is TGCGCCAGCAGCCCCTACAGCTATGGCTACACCTTC. The full variable domain, with the rest looked up from reference TRBV5-1 and TRBJ1-2, is KAGVTQTPRYLIKTRGQQVTLSCSPISGHRSVSWYQQTPGQGLQFLFEYFSETQRNKGNFPGRFSGRQFSNSRSEMNVSTLELGDSALYLCASSPYSYGYTFGSGTRLTVV.

This clone showed up just a few times. The chain carries TRBV4-1 and TRBJ1-2; D not certain. This CDR3 spans 13 amino acids. Trimming took 6 bases from V and 2 from J, leaving 10 bases between them. Germline lookup yields CDR1 MGHRA and CDR2 YSYEKL. CDR3: CASSSNSNYGYTF. CDR3 nucleotide sequence: TGCGCCAGCAGTTCTAATAGCAACTATGGCTACACCTTC.

This clone was seen only a few times. CDR3 amino acids: CASSYSGVEGYTF. For the CDR3, the DNA is TGTGCCAGCAGTTACTCGGGGGTGGAGGGCTACACCTTC. V is TRBV6-6 and J is TRBJ1-2, with D possibly matching TRBD1 (5 bases). Germline V gene data show CDR1 as MNHNY and CDR2 as SVGAGI (reference sequence). The length of the CDR3 is 13 residues. Between the trimmed V and J ends, which lost 0 bases and 8 bases, there was a span of 10 bases.

The V gene is TRBV6-6, the J gene TRBJ2-6; D unclear. The CDR3 contains 12 residues. Germline values: CDR1 MNHNY, CDR2 SVGAGI (reference sequence). The V end lost 7 bases, the J end lost 5 bases, and 6 bases lay between the germline ends. Written as DNA, the CDR3 is TGTGCCAGCAAGATGAGGGCCAACGTCCTGACTTTC. This gives the protein CASKMRANVLTF.

V usage is TRBV24-1 and J usage is TRBJ2-7, with unresolved D. V lost 4 bases, J lost 0 bases, and 6 bases lay in between. This CDR3 is built from 13 residues. Germline lookup yields CDR1 KGHDR and CDR2 SFDVKD. The CDR3 region is CATSDSSSYEQYF. CDR3 in DNA: TGTGCCACCAGTGACTCTAGCTCCTACGAGCAGTACTTC.

This clone was found once. J is TRBJ2-2 and V is TRBV29-1, with 13 nucleotides matching TRBD2. Germline loops: CDR1 SQVTM, CDR2 ANQGSEA. This CDR3 region has 17 residues. Trimming cost V 5 bases and J 0 bases; bases outside gene matches: 6. This CDR3 is CSVRGLAGKANTGELFF. CDR3 nucleotide sequence: TGCAGCGTTCGGGGACTAGCGGGAAAGGCGAACACCGGGGAGCTGTTTTTT.

This clone has a handful of counts. The rearrangement uses TRBV30 and TRBJ1-5; tentative D call: TRBD1 (5 bases). V lost 0 bases, J lost 0 bases, and 12 bases lay in between. The CDR3 contains 16 residues. Germline CDR1 is GTSNPN and CDR2 is SVGIG (reference sequence). This CDR3 is CAWSVRAGDSNQPQHF. The CDR3 DNA is TGTGCCTGGAGTGTACGGGCGGGGGATAGCAATCAGCCCCAGCATTTT.